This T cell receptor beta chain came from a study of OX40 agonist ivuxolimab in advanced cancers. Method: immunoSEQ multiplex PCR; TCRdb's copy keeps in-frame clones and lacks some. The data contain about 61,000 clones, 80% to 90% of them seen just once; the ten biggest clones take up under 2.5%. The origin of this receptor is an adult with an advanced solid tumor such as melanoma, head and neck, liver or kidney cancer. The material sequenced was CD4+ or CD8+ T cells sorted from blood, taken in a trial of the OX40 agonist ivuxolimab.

DNA for the CDR3: TGTGCCAGTGGGTCGGGGGATCAGCCCCAGCATTTT. Translating gives CASGSGDQPQHF. The chain is built from TRBV19 and TRBJ1-5, with a possible D match to TRBD1 (5 bases). From germline, CDR1 is LNHDA and CDR2 SQIVND (reference sequence). CDR3 size: 12 residues. The V end was cut by 8 bases, the J end by 5 bases, with 10 bases between.